This T cell receptor beta chain was identified in a study of shared clonotypes between healthy human individuals. The overall study: Sampling drew on donors who were a couple of women and a few men aged 18 to 49. Study-level points and caveats: Sharing across several donors was seen in roughly 5% of naive CD4 clonotypes.

The protocol was immunoSEQ multiplex PCR, while the TCRdb copy is restricted to in-frame clones and leaves out a portion. Found here are fewer than 1 million clones, 96% of them singletons; the top ten hold over 0.2%. CDR1 is SGHTA and CDR2 is FQGNSA in the germline V gene. The CDR3 consists of 17 residues. The V and J ends lost 5 bases and 0 bases respectively, with 17 bases between them. On this clone itself: Its specificity is unknown.

Only CD45RO-negative cells positively selected for CCR7 counted as naive CD8 cells, so terminally differentiated effector memory CD45RA+ cells were excluded. The chain links TRBV7-2 to TRBJ1-5, with D perhaps TRBD1 (6 bases). Sequencing was carried out using naive CD8+ T cells sorted from blood. This TCR came from a man aged 30 to 39 in good health. CDR3 amino acids: CASSLPRGQFSNQPQHF. CDR3 in DNA: TGTGCCAGCAGCCTACCCAGGGGCCAATTTAGCAATCAGCCCCAGCATTTT.